The 25 T cell receptor beta chains presented below share a single source sample, sequenced in a study of T cell responses to AZD1222 COVID-19 vaccine. TCRdb's copy holds only in-frame clones and misses some; the assay was immunoSEQ multiplex PCR. The sample lists tens of thousands of clones, around nine tenths occurring once. Source: peripheral blood, taken on day 0 of AZD1222 vaccination. Source of these receptors: an adult in good health.

This clone was recorded once. This chain joins TRBV6-2 or TRBV6-3 and TRBJ1-6; D is ambiguous. Trimming cost V 6 bases and J 9 bases, with 15 bases left between them. CDR1 is MNHEY and CDR2 is SVGEGT in the germline V gene. There are 14 residues in the CDR3. The CDR3 region has the DNA TGTGCCAGCAGCAGTTACGGGTCCAGTTCACCCCTCCACTTT. This translates into CASSSYGSSSPLHF.

The V and J genes are TRBV30 and TRBJ2-5; possible D gene TRBD2, 6 bases. V lost 2 bases and J lost 10, with 23 bases in between. The V gene's germline CDR1 is GTSNPN and CDR2 SVGIG (reference sequence). The CDR3 consists of 15 residues. This chain's CDR3 is CAWSSIISGQGSQYF. The CDR3, as DNA: TGTGCCTGGAGTTCGATTATTAGCGGCCAAGGCAGCCAGTACTTC.

The chain uses TRBV4-3 and TRBJ2-5; D is perhaps TRBD2 (6 bases). V lost 4 bases and J 5 bases, leaving 14 bases between the germline ends. This CDR3 spans 14 amino acids. Germline-derived CDR1 and CDR2 are LGHNA and YSLEER. This chain's CDR3 is CASSLSLASETQYF. CDR3 in DNA: TGCGCCAGCAGCCTCAGCCTAGCGTCGGAGACCCAGTACTTC.

This chain uses TRBV14 with TRBJ1-2; D ambiguous. CDR1 is SGHDN and CDR2 is FVKESK in the germline V gene. V was clipped by 0 bases and J by 1 base, with 3 bases between them. The CDR3 is made up of 13 amino acids. CDR3 nucleotides: TGTGCCAGCAGCCAAGAAATTAACTATGGCTACACCTTC. This gives the protein CASSQEINYGYTF. The full variable domain, in which reference TRBV14 and TRBJ1-2 provide the parts outside the CDR3, is EAGVTQFPSHSVIEKGQTVTLRCDPISGHDNLYWYRRVMGKEIKFLLHFVKESKQDESGMPNNRFLAERTGGTYSTLKVQPAELEDSGVYFCASSQEINYGYTFGSGTRLTVV.

The chain couples TRBV12-5 to TRBJ2-7, with 10 bases matching TRBD2. Per germline, CDR1 LGHNT and CDR2 FRNRAP. V lost 3 bases to trimming and J lost 2 bases; unmatched junction nucleotides: 4. This CDR3 is 15 amino acids long. The CDR3 nucleotides read TGTGCTAGTGGTTTATTAGCGGGAGGACCCTACGAGCAGTACTTC. Its protein product is CASGLLAGGPYEQYF.

The sample holds one count of this clone. The rearrangement uses TRBV11-1 and TRBJ2-2; D possibly corresponds to TRBD1 (5 bases). The length of the CDR3 is 14 residues. From germline, CDR1 is SGHAT and CDR2 FQDESV (reference sequence). Trimming pared 6 bases from V and 5 bases from J, leaving 13 bases between. CDR3 in DNA: TGTGCCAGCAGTCTCAGGGTCTCGACCGGGGAGCTGTTTTTT. It translates to CASSLRVSTGELFF. The whole variable domain, filled in from reference TRBV11-1 and TRBJ2-2, reads EAEVAQSPRYKITEKSQAVAFWCDPISGHATLYWYRQILGQGPELLVQFQDESVVDDSQLPKDRFSAERLKGVDSTLKIQPAELGDSAMYLCASSLRVSTGELFFGEGSRLTVL.

The chain couples TRBV12-5 to TRBJ2-7, with unresolved D. Looked up from germline, CDR1 is LGHNT and CDR2 is FRNRAP. The CDR3 contains 15 residues. The V end was cut by 0 bases, the J end by 6 bases, with 15 bases between. The CDR3, as DNA: TGTGCTAGTGGTTTGGTAGCCAACTCCATACGCGAGCAGTACTTC. This translates into CASGLVANSIREQYF.

The CDR3 bases are TGTGCCAGCAGTCAGAGGAGGGAAGAGCAGTACTTC. Protein: CASSQRREEQYF. V gene TRBV7-8 combines with J gene TRBJ2-7; D perhaps matches TRBD2 (6 bases). The CDR3 contains 12 residues. V was pared by 6 bases and J by 7 bases, with 13 bases between. Germline assignment: CDR1 SGHVS and CDR2 FQNEAQ.

This chain uses TRBV24-1 with TRBJ2-3; D assignment may be TRBD1 or TRBD2 (5 bases each). Germline V gene data show CDR1 as KGHDR and CDR2 as SFDVKD. Deletions cut 5 bases from V and 3 bases from J, with 17 bases between. There are 16 residues in the CDR3. CDR3 loop: CATSGRDGIRTDTQYF. The CDR3 DNA is TGTGCCACCAGTGGTCGGGACGGTATAAGAACAGATACGCAGTATTTT.

The chain employs TRBV19 and TRBJ2-5, with TRBD1 identical over 8 bases. The germline V gene has CDR1 LNHDA and CDR2 SQIVND (reference sequence). After removal of 3 bases from V and 5 bases from J, the junction contained 8 bases not matched to a gene. The CDR3 runs to 15 residues. The CDR3, as DNA: TGTGCCAGTAGTATTAGGACAGGGTATGAGGAGACCCAGTACTTC. Its protein is CASSIRTGYEETQYF.

This chain uses TRBV5-1 with TRBJ1-2; TRBD1 might be the D (6 bases). Germline CDR1 SGHRS, CDR2 YFSETQ. The CDR3 has 14 amino acids. V dropped 4 bases and J dropped 4 bases, with 14 bases sitting between them. This chain's CDR3 is CASSNQQGTYGYTF. CDR3 bases: TGCGCCAGCAGCAACCAACAGGGAACCTATGGCTACACCTTC.

The chain uses TRBV2 and TRBJ2-7; 9 bases fit TRBD1. CDR1 SNHLY and CDR2 FYNNEI come from the germline V gene. Trimming at V came to 2 bases and at J to 4 bases, leaving 3 bases not matched to a gene. CDR3 size: 14 residues. Written as DNA, the CDR3 is TGTGCCAGCAGTGAATCAGGACAGGGGTACGAGCAGTACTTC. It codes for CASSESGQGYEQYF.

This clone has a single count. The chain links TRBV16 to TRBJ1-1; possible D gene TRBD1, 6 bases. Trimming pared 4 bases from V and 10 bases from J, leaving 13 bases between. This CDR3 contains 12 residues. Germline lookup yields CDR1 KGHSY and CDR2 FQNENV. Written as DNA, the CDR3 is TGTGCCAGCAGCCGCCGCGAGGGGGGAGCTTTCTTT. Residues: CASSRREGGAFF.

The chain uses TRBV3-1 (or the pseudogene TRBV3-2) and TRBJ1-1; a weak D match, TRBD1 (5 bases). The length of the CDR3 is 17 residues. CDR1 and CDR2 (germline): LGHDT, YNNKEL (reference sequence). The V and J ends lost 0 bases and 1 base respectively, with 15 bases between them. The CDR3 here is CASSQDTGPPSNTEAFF. The CDR3 DNA reads TGTGCCAGCAGCCAAGACACGGGACCGCCGTCGAACACTGAAGCTTTCTTT.

This clone occurred once. The V gene is TRBV2, the J gene TRBJ1-4; a weak D match, TRBD1 (6 bases). The CDR3 contains 14 residues. Trimming cost V 4 bases and J 8 bases, with 14 bases left between them. Germline V CDR1 and CDR2: SNHLY, FYNNEI. For the CDR3, the DNA is TGTGCCAGCAGTGGTGGGGGGGCGAGAGAAAAACTGTTTTTT. Amino acid sequence: CASSGGGAREKLFF.

V is TRBV6-5 and J is TRBJ1-5; TRBD1 might be the D (5 bases). Germline V gene lookup returns CDR1 MNHEY and CDR2 SVGAGI. Trimming took off 5 bases at V and 3 bases at J, with 8 bases between the two ends. The CDR3 consists of 13 residues. CDR3 sequence reads: CASSRQLNQPQHF. The CDR3 DNA is TGTGCCAGCAGTAGACAGCTCAATCAGCCCCAGCATTTT.

This clone has a single count. This rearrangement joins TRBV7-9 to TRBJ2-3; 7 nucleotides agree with TRBD2. With 1 base clipped from V and 4 bases from J, the junction kept 5 bases outside the gene matches. Germline assignment: CDR1 SEHNR and CDR2 FQNEAQ (reference sequence). This CDR3 spans 15 amino acids. CDR3 DNA sequence: TGTGCCAGCAGCTTAGGGGGAGGGCTCGCAGATACGCAGTATTTT. This gives the protein CASSLGGGLADTQYF.

The chain joins TRBV7-2 to TRBJ2-3, with D unresolved. Germline V lookup: CDR1 SGHTA, CDR2 FQGNSA. The CDR3 extends over 14 amino acids. Trimming pared 6 bases from V and 4 bases from J, leaving 14 bases between. In DNA, the CDR3 is TGTGCCAGCAGGTCCGGACCTCACCCAGATACGCAGTATTTT. Its translation: CASRSGPHPDTQYF.

This chain links TRBV18 with TRBJ1-4; D might be TRBD1 (6 bases). CDR3 size: 17 residues. V was trimmed by 1 base and J by 0 bases, leaving 12 bases between them. CDR1 KGHSH and CDR2 LQKENI come from the germline V gene. The CDR3 DNA sequence: TGTGCCAGCTCACCACGGGGGGGGCCCGCAACTAATGAAAAACTGTTTTTT. Amino acid sequence: CASSPRGGPATNEKLFF.

The chain links TRBV19 to TRBJ2-1; TRBD1 aligns across 9 bases. Germline V lookup: CDR1 LNHDA, CDR2 SQIVND (reference sequence). The CDR3 contains 16 residues. Trimming cost V 5 bases and J 2 bases; bases outside gene matches: 7. CDR3 nucleotide sequence: TGTGCCAGTAGTCCCCCCGGGACAGGGACCTACAATGAGCAGTTCTTC. As protein: CASSPPGTGTYNEQFF.

The chain carries TRBV7-9 and TRBJ2-7; D unresolved. Trimming pared 5 bases from V and 0 bases from J, leaving 8 bases between. Germline V gene sequence: CDR1 SEHNR, CDR2 FQNEAQ (reference sequence). This CDR3 is built from 13 residues. This CDR3 reads CASSLESSYEQYF. CDR3 DNA: TGTGCCAGCAGCCTCGAGAGCTCCTACGAGCAGTACTTC.

J is TRBJ1-2 and V is TRBV29-1; a weak D match, TRBD1 (6 bases). Trimming shortened V by 6 bases and J by 2 bases, and 13 bases separated the two germline ends. CDR3 length equals 13 residues. Germline V CDR1 and CDR2: SQVTM, ANQGSEA. The chain's CDR3 is CSVGLQGNYGYTF. In nucleotides, the CDR3 is TGCAGCGTGGGGTTACAGGGAAACTATGGCTACACCTTC.

This chain connects TRBV10-3 to TRBJ2-7; no clear D. The CDR3 has 11 residues. Between the trimmed V and J ends, which lost 3 bases and 7 bases, there was a span of 7 bases. Germline V gives CDR1 ENHRY, CDR2 SYGVKD. CDR3 sequence (DNA): TGTGCCATCAGTGACCTGGAGGAGCAGTACTTC. It codes for CAISDLEEQYF.

The rearrangement links TRBV14 to TRBJ2-2; no firm D call. The CDR3 has 14 residues. The V end lost 0 bases, the J end lost 3 bases, and 5 bases lay between the germline ends. Germline CDR1 reads SGHDN; CDR2 reads FVKESK. Here the CDR3 DNA reads TGTGCCAGCAGCCAAGATTCGTACACCGGGGAGCTGTTTTTT. Amino acid sequence: CASSQDSYTGELFF.

This clone occurred once. V is TRBV5-1 and J is TRBJ2-1, with 11 bases that match TRBD2. Germline V lookup: CDR1 SGHRS, CDR2 YFSETQ. J lost 10 bases, V lost 4 bases, and 7 bases had no gene match. The CDR3 length is 14 residues. CDR3 nucleotides: TGCGCCAGCAGCGATACTAGCGGGAGTGCCGAGCAGTTCTTC. Protein: CASSDTSGSAEQFF.